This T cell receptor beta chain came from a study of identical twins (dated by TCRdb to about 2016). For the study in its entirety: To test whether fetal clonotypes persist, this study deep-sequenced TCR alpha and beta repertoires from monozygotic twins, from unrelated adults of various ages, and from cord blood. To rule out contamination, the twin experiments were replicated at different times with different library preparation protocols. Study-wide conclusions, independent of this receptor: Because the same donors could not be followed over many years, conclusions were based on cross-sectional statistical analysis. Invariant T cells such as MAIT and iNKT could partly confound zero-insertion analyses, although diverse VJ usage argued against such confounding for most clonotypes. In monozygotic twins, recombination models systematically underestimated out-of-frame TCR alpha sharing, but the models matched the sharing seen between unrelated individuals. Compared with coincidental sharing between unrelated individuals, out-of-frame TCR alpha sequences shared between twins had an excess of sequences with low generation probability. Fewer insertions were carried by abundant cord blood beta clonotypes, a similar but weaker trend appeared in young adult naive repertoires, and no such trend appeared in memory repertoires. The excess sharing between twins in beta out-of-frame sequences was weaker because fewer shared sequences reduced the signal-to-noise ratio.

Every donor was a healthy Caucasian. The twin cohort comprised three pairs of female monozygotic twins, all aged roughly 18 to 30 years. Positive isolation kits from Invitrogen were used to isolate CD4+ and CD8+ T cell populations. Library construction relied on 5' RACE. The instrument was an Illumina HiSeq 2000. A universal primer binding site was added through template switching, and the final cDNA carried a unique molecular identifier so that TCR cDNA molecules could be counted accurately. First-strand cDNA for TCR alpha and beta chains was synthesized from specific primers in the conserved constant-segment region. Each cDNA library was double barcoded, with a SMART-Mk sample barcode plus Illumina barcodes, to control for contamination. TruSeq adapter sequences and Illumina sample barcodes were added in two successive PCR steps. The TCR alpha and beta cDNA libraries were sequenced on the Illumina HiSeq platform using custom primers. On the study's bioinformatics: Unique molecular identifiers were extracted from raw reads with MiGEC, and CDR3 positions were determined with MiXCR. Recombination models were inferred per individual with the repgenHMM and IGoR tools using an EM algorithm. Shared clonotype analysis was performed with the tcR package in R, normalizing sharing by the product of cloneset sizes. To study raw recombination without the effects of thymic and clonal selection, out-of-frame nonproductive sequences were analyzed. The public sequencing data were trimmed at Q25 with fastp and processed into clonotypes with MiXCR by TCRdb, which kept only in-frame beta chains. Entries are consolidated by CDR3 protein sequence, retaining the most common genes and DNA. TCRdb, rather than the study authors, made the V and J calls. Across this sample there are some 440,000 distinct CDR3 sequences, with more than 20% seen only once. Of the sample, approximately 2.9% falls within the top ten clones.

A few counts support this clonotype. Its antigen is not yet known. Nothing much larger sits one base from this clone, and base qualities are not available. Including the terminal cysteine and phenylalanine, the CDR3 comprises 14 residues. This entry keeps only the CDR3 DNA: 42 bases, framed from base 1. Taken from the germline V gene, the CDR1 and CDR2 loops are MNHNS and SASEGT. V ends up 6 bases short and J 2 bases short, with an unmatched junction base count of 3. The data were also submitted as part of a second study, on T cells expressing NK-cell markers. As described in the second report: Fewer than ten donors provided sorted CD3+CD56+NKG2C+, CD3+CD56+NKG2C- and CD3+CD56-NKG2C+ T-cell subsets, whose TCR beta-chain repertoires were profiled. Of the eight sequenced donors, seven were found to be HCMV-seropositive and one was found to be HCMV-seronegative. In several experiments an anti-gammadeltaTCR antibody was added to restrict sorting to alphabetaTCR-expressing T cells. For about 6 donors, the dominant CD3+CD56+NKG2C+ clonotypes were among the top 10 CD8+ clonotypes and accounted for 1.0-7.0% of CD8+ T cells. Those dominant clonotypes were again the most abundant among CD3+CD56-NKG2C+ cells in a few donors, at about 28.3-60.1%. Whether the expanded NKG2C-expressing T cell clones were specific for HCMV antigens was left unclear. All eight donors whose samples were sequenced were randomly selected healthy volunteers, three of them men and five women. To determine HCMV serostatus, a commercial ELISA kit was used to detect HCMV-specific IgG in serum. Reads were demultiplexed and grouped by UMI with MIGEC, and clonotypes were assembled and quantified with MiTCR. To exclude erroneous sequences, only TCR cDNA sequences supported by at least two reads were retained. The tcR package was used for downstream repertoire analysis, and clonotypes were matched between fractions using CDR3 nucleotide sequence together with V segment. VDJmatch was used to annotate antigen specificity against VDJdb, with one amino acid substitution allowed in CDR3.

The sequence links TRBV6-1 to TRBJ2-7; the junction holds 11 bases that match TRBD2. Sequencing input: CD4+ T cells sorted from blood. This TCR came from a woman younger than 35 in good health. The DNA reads TGTGCCAGCAGGAGGACTAGCGGGCCCTACGAGCAGTACTTC. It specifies CASRRTSGPYEQYF.